These T cell receptor beta chains were read from a single sample in a study of T cells in tuberculosis. TCRdb's table, derived via immunoSEQ multiplex PCR, lists solely in-frame clones and lacks some. The sample has 20,000 to 25,000 clones, more than 80% seen once. The sequenced sample was PBMCs. The source is a donor aged 10 to 29 with latent tuberculosis or without tuberculosis infection. Both conserved end residues are part of each CDR3. Each record gives: clone size, J gene, D gene, V gene, CDR3 protein, CDR3 DNA. The D gene is left open where the match is weak. Clone size is stated in some rows and not others, as once, few, many or a class when expanded.

.,TRBJ2-2,TRBD1,TRBV6-5,CASRWDRITGELFF,TGTGCCAGCAGATGGGACAGAATCACCGGGGAGCTGTTTTTT
.,TRBJ2-5,TRBD2,TRBV5-1,CASSLTSGGPGQRAQYF,TGCGCCAGCAGCTTGACTAGCGGGGGACCTGGGCAAAGGGCCCAGTACTTC
once,TRBJ1-1,TRBD1,TRBV4-3,CASSRRDREGRPNTEAFF,TGCGCCAGCAGCCGCCGGGACAGGGAGGGCCGACCAAACACTGAAGCTTTCTTT
.,TRBJ1-1,TRBD1,TRBV6-1,CASSQDRPNTEAFF,TGTGCCAGCAGTCAGGACAGGCCTAACACTGAAGCTTTCTTT
.,TRBJ1-6,TRBD1,TRBV2,CASRETGIYSPLHF,TGTGCCAGCAGAGAGACAGGGATTTATTCACCCCTCCACTTT
.,TRBJ2-2,TRBD2,TRBV5-1,CASSPLGGDTGELFF,TGCGCCAGCAGCCCCCTGGGGGGGGACACCGGGGAGCTGTTTTTT
.,TRBJ1-5,.,TRBV18,CASSDSSNQPQHF,TGTGCCAGCTCCGACAGCTCCAATCAGCCCCAGCATTTT
.,TRBJ1-1,.,TRBV13,CASSVRGARAEAFF,TGTGCCAGCAGCGTCAGGGGCGCGAGGGCTGAAGCTTTCTTT
.,TRBJ1-1,.,TRBV5-4,CASSGLGSEAFF,TGTGCCAGCAGCGGTCTCGGGAGCGAAGCTTTCTTT
.,TRBJ1-4,.,TRBV9,CASSVGTLGTNEKLFF,TGTGCCAGCAGCGTAGGGACATTAGGGACTAATGAAAAACTGTTTTTT
.,TRBJ1-1,.,TRBV18,CASSPGDRPMGTEAFF,TGTGCCAGCTCACCGGGCGACAGGCCAATGGGCACTGAAGCTTTCTTT
.,TRBJ2-3,.,TRBV10-3,CAFGTGGAGTDTQYF,TGTGCCTTTGGTACGGGCGGGGCCGGAACAGATACGCAGTATTTT
once,TRBJ1-1,.,TRBV25-1,CASYQRGGEAFF,TGTGCCAGTTACCAACGGGGAGGTGAAGCTTTCTTT
.,TRBJ2-1,TRBD2,TRBV19,CASSIVGSGGNNEQFF,TGTGCCAGTAGTATAGTTGGTAGCGGGGGGAACAATGAGCAGTTCTTC
.,TRBJ2-7,.,TRBV30,CAWTYPGRVRGKQYF,TGTGCCTGGACCTATCCGGGACGGGTTCGGGGGAAGCAGTACTTC
.,TRBJ1-1,.,TRBV5-4,CASSLGRVNTEAFF,TGTGCCAGCAGCTTGGGCAGGGTGAACACTGAAGCTTTCTTT
.,TRBJ2-7,.,TRBV6-6,CASSQGWGAYEQYF,TGTGCCAGCAGTCAAGGGTGGGGGGCCTACGAGCAGTACTTC
.,TRBJ2-5,TRBD1,TRBV5-1,CASSLEGASAETQYF,TGCGCCAGCAGCTTGGAGGGGGCGTCTGCGGAGACCCAGTACTTC
once,TRBJ2-3,TRBD1,TRBV29-1,CSVARDRNTDTQYF,TGCAGCGTTGCCCGGGACAGAAACACAGATACGCAGTATTTT
.,TRBJ2-1,TRBD2,TRBV5-8,CASRILFQAGGSYNEQFF,TGTGCCAGCAGGATTCTCTTCCAAGCGGGGGGTTCCTACAATGAGCAGTTCTTC
.,TRBJ1-3,.,TRBV2,CASSELLGNTIYF,TGTGCCAGCAGTGAGCTACTTGGAAACACCATATATTTT
.,TRBJ1-6,TRBD1,TRBV2,CARGTGDNSPLHF,TGTGCCAGGGGGACAGGGGACAATTCACCCCTCCACTTT
few,TRBJ1-5,.,TRBV6-6,CASTNGGNQPQHF,TGTGCCAGCACCAACGGGGGGAATCAGCCCCAGCATTTT
.,TRBJ1-1,TRBD1,TRBV6-5,CASSLDRASEAFF,TGTGCCAGCAGTTTGGACAGGGCGTCTGAAGCTTTCTTT
.,TRBJ2-3,TRBD1,TRBV5-4,CASSLAKAAGGVVDTQYF,TGTGCCAGCAGCTTGGCTAAAGCGGCAGGGGGTGTTGTAGATACGCAGTATTTT
.,TRBJ1-2,TRBD1,TRBV19,CASKRAGGFYGYTF,TGTGCCAGTAAAAGGGCAGGGGGCTTCTATGGCTACACCTTC
few,TRBJ1-1,.,TRBV19,CASSIIGWAKTEAFF,TGTGCCAGTAGTATTATAGGATGGGCGAAAACTGAAGCTTTCTTT
.,TRBJ1-2,TRBD1,TRBV9,CASSPRQGSGGGYTF,TGTGCCAGCAGCCCGAGACAGGGCTCAGGGGGAGGCTACACCTTC
.,TRBJ1-2,TRBD1,TRBV25-1,CASSEYIARDRGSGGYTF,TGTGCCAGCAGTGAATACATAGCCCGGGACAGGGGTTCGGGTGGCTACACCTTC
.,TRBJ1-2,TRBD1,TRBV5-6,CASRSVTGDITGYTF,TGTGCCAGCAGAAGCGTGACAGGGGATATTACAGGCTACACCTTC
.,TRBJ2-5,.,TRBV19,CASSIESTGQETQYF,TGTGCCAGTAGTATAGAGTCCACAGGCCAAGAGACCCAGTACTTC
.,TRBJ2-7,TRBD1,TRBV25-1,CASSDGDRDYEQYF,TGTGCCAGCAGCGATGGGGACAGGGACTACGAGCAGTACTTC
.,TRBJ2-1,TRBD2,TRBV5-6,CASSRPGLAGGEQFF,TGTGCCAGCAGTAGGCCGGGACTAGCGGGTGGTGAGCAGTTCTTC
.,TRBJ1-5,.,TRBV19,CASSRGLSNQPQHF,TGTGCCAGTAGTAGGGGGCTGAGCAATCAGCCCCAGCATTTT
.,TRBJ1-4,.,TRBV29-1,CSVEDHREYGEKLFF,TGCAGCGTTGAAGATCATCGGGAGTATGGCGAAAAACTGTTTTTT
.,TRBJ2-7,.,TRBV6-1,CASSGRTASYEQYF,TGTGCCAGCAGTGGGCGGACAGCTTCCTACGAGCAGTACTTC
.,TRBJ1-1,.,TRBV5-4,CASSPGENTEAFF,TGTGCCAGCAGCCCGGGGGAGAACACTGAAGCTTTCTTT
.,TRBJ2-5,TRBD1,TRBV6-5,CASSYSRTGGLQTQYF,TGTGCCAGCAGTTACTCCCGGACAGGGGGCCTGCAGACCCAGTACTTC
.,TRBJ2-5,TRBD1,TRBV19,CASSPTGGAETQYF,TGTGCCAGTAGTCCAACAGGGGGCGCAGAGACCCAGTACTTC
.,TRBJ2-3,.,TRBV29-1,CSTRVRATDTQYF,TGCTCCACCCGAGTCAGGGCCACAGATACGCAGTATTTT